The 30 T cell receptor beta chains reported below all come from one sample, sequenced in a study of monozygotic twins with cystic fibrosis. The assay was immunoSEQ multiplex PCR, and TCRdb's table has in-frame clones only and misses some. The sample includes more than 9,500 clones, 65% to 90% of them seen just once. The sample consisted of blood. All receptors derive from a man in his late teens or twenties with cystic fibrosis.

CDR3 sequence reads: CASSRTDTGTGDEKLFF. CDR3 nucleotide sequence: TGTGCCAGCAGCCGCACTGACACCGGGACAGGGGACGAAAAACTGTTTTTT. The chain joins TRBV5-5 to TRBJ1-4, with 10 bases that match TRBD1. This CDR3 is built from 17 residues. Looked up from germline, CDR1 is SGHKS and CDR2 is YYEKEE (reference sequence). Trimming took 4 bases from V and 8 from J; bases not matched to a gene: 14.

This chain joins TRBV4-3 and TRBJ1-6; TRBD1 might be the D (6 bases). The CDR3 runs 15 residues. V dropped 1 base and J dropped 9 bases, with 13 bases sitting between them. Germline-derived CDR1 and CDR2 are LGHNA and YSLEER. The CDR3 nucleotides are TGCGCCAGCAGCCAAGTGGGGGGGCTTGGTTCACCCCTCCACTTT. Translating gives CASSQVGGLGSPLHF.

The chain is built from TRBV4-3 and TRBJ1-2; D gene unclear. There are 13 residues in the CDR3. CDR1 and CDR2 from the germline V gene are LGHNA and YSLEER. V gave up 1 base and J gave up 2 bases, with 5 bases separating them. This CDR3 reads CASSQVPNYGYTF. CDR3 nucleotide sequence: TGCGCCAGCAGCCAAGTCCCCAACTATGGCTACACCTTC.

V usage is TRBV9 and J usage is TRBJ2-3; D gene ambiguous. This CDR3 has 14 residues. Trimming took off 0 bases at V and 6 bases at J, with 11 bases between the two ends. The germline CDR1 and CDR2 sequences are SGDLS and YYNGEE. The CDR3 DNA reads TGTGCCAGCAGCGTAGATCCTTTGAGTGATACGCAGTATTTT. Residues: CASSVDPLSDTQYF.

The chain carries TRBV11-2 and TRBJ2-7; TRBD2 aligns across 9 bases. After removal of 1 base from V and 3 bases from J, the junction contained 13 bases not matched to a gene. CDR3 size: 18 residues. In germline, CDR1 is SGHAT, CDR2 FQNNGV. CDR3 sequence reads: CASSLVPRGPRGGYEQYF. In DNA form, the CDR3 reads TGTGCCAGCAGCTTAGTCCCGCGAGGGCCGCGGGGGGGCTACGAGCAGTACTTC.

The chain links TRBV10-1 to TRBJ2-7; D possibly matches TRBD1 or TRBD2 (5 bases each). The CDR3 consists of 13 residues. CDR1 and CDR2 (germline): WNHNN, SYGVQD (reference sequence). Trimming stripped 5 bases from V and 7 bases from J, with 15 bases between. The CDR3 reads CASSYSGTGEQYF. The CDR3 nucleotides are TGCGCCAGCAGTTACTCCGGGACCGGAGAGCAGTACTTC.

This clone was recorded once. V is TRBV5-4 and J is TRBJ2-3, with 14 nucleotides matching TRBD2. Germline CDR1 and CDR2: SGHNT and YYREEE (reference sequence). The CDR3 is 17 amino acids. Unmatched junction bases numbered 5, after V lost 4 bases and J lost 1 base. The CDR3 DNA follows: TGTGCCAGCAGCGGGGGACTAGCGGGAGAAGGCACAGATACGCAGTATTTT. It is translated as CASSGGLAGEGTDTQYF.

The V gene is TRBV10-2, the J gene TRBJ1-5; no clear D gene. The germline V gene has CDR1 WSHSY and CDR2 SAAADI. Trimming left V 4 bases short and J 4 bases short, with 11 bases between. This CDR3 has 14 amino acids. CDR3 in amino acids: CASSVGNGNQPQHF. The CDR3 DNA follows: TGCGCCAGCAGTGTAGGGAATGGTAATCAGCCCCAGCATTTT.

The chain has TRBV5-6 and TRBJ2-3, with 7 bases matching TRBD1. V dropped 2 bases and J dropped 12; count of bases not matched to a gene: 6. This CDR3 contains 12 residues. Germline V CDR1 and CDR2: SGHDT, YYEEEE. This chain's CDR3 is CASSLGGQVQYF. As DNA, the CDR3 is TGTGCCAGCAGCTTAGGTGGACAGGTCCAGTATTTT.

The V call is TRBV27, the J call TRBJ1-2; 7 nucleotides match TRBD1. Losses at the gene ends were 5 bases for V and 3 bases for J; bases not matched to a gene: 3. Looked up from germline, CDR1 is MNHEY and CDR2 is SMNVEV (reference sequence). The CDR3 is made up of 13 amino acids. Here the CDR3 DNA reads TGTGCCAGCAGTCGGGACAGAGACTATGGCTACACCTTC. Encoded protein: CASSRDRDYGYTF.

The genes are TRBV27 and TRBJ2-7, with D possibly TRBD1 on 8 matching bases. Germline lookup yields CDR1 MNHEY and CDR2 SMNVEV (reference sequence). Trimming shortened V by 5 bases and J by 6 bases, and 20 bases separated the two germline ends. The CDR3 spans 15 residues. In DNA form, the CDR3 reads TGTGCCAGCAGTCCGCGGGAGACAGGGGCTAGCGAGCAGTACTTC. Translating it yields CASSPRETGASEQYF.

This clone was seen a handful of times. The V call is TRBV5-1, the J call TRBJ2-1; TRBD2 aligns across 8 bases. Trimming at V came to 2 bases and at J to 2 bases, leaving 6 bases not matched to a gene. In germline, CDR1 is SGHRS, CDR2 YFSETQ. CDR3 length: 16 amino acids. CDR3 loop: CASSFGEAGAYNEQFF. CDR3 bases: TGCGCCAGCAGCTTCGGCGAAGCGGGGGCCTACAATGAGCAGTTCTTC.

The CDR3 spells CASRHSSDRRMNTEAFF. CDR3 bases: TGTGCCAGCAGACATTCCTCGGACAGGCGGATGAACACTGAAGCTTTCTTT. V gene TRBV2 combines with J gene TRBJ1-1, with 7 bases matching TRBD1. The germline gives CDR1 SNHLY, CDR2 FYNNEI. CDR3 length equals 17 residues. Unmatched junction bases numbered 13, after V lost 6 bases and J lost 0 bases. Drawing the rest from reference TRBV2 and TRBJ1-1, the complete variable domain is EPEVTQTPSHQVTQMGQEVILRCVPISNHLYFYWYRQILGQKVEFLVSFYNNEISEKSEIFDDQFSVERPDGSNFTLKIRSTKLEDSAMYFCASRHSSDRRMNTEAFFGQGTRLTVV.

The genes are TRBV4-2 and TRBJ2-7; 10 bases agree with TRBD2. CDR3 length: 12 amino acids. Per the germline V gene, CDR1 is LGHNA and CDR2 is YNFKEQ. Losses at the gene ends were 8 bases for V and 6 bases for J; bases not matched to a gene: 4. CDR3 nucleotide sequence: TGTGCCAGCCGAGCGGGAGGGGGCGAGCAGTACTTC. Translation gives CASRAGGGEQYF.

The rearrangement links TRBV5-5 to TRBJ1-1; D call uncertain. With 4 bases removed from V and 4 bases from J, the gap between germline ends came to 17 bases. This CDR3 contains 15 residues. Germline CDR1 is SGHKS and CDR2 is YYEKEE (reference sequence). The DNA for the CDR3 is TGTGCCAGCAGCCCCGGCTGGAGGGTGAGCACTGAAGCTTTCTTT. The encoded protein is CASSPGWRVSTEAFF.

The chain recombines TRBV10-3 with TRBJ2-5; 9 nucleotides agree with TRBD2. The CDR3 is 15 amino acids. Trimming at V came to 6 bases and at J to 2 bases, leaving 7 bases not matched to a gene. The germline V gene has CDR1 ENHRY and CDR2 SYGVKD. The CDR3 sequence is CAISPRLAEQETQYF. CDR3 nucleotides: TGTGCCATCAGCCCTCGACTAGCGGAACAAGAGACCCAGTACTTC.

Only a few counts were recorded for this clone. The rearrangement joins TRBV28 to TRBJ1-6; D remains ambiguous. CDR1 and CDR2 from the germline V gene are MDHEN and SYDVKM. The CDR3 has 13 residues. The V end lost 4 bases, the J end lost 8 bases, and 9 bases lay between the germline ends. DNA for the CDR3: TGTGCCAGCAGTTCCCGGGTTGATTCACCCCTCCACTTT. This encodes CASSSRVDSPLHF.

This chain uses TRBV10-1 with TRBJ2-5, with TRBD2 as a possible D gene (6 bases). CDR3 length: 12 amino acids. Looked up from germline, CDR1 is WNHNN and CDR2 is SYGVQD (reference sequence). Trimming left V 6 bases short and J 5 bases short, with 10 bases between. CDR3 residues: CASRGGGETQYF. The CDR3, as DNA: TGCGCCAGCAGGGGGGGTGGGGAGACCCAGTACTTC.

The chain uses TRBV30 and TRBJ1-1; D is possibly TRBD1 (5 bases). Trimming left V 3 bases short and J 1 base short, with 9 bases between. The length of the CDR3 is 13 residues. Germline-derived CDR1 and CDR2 are GTSNPN and SVGIG (reference sequence). The CDR3 DNA sequence: TGTGCCTGGAGAGGTAGGGGGAACACTGAAGCTTTCTTT. Protein sequence: CAWRGRGNTEAFF.

The genes are TRBV7-7 and TRBJ2-3; D might be TRBD2 (6 bases). Deletions cut 6 bases from V and 6 bases from J, with 10 bases between. Germline values: CDR1 SSHAT, CDR2 FNYEAQ (reference sequence). This CDR3 is built from 12 residues. Here the CDR3 DNA reads TGTGCCAGCAGTGTCAGCGGGGATACGCAGTATTTT. Its translation: CASSVSGDTQYF.

Only one count was recorded for this clone. This chain joins TRBV21-1 and TRBJ2-5; no check of the table's D call, TRBD1, against the DNA was made. TRBV21-1 is classified as a pseudogene. CDR3 size: 17 residues. The CDR3 loop is CASSKGKTGGLWETQYF. For the CDR3, the DNA is TGTGCCAGCAGCAAAGGGAAGACAGGGGGTCTGTGGGAGACCCAGTACTTC.

The rearrangement joins TRBV19 to TRBJ2-7; a possible D gene is TRBD2 (5 bases). The ends were cut back, 5 bases at V and 0 bases at J, with 14 bases in the middle. CDR1 is LNHDA and CDR2 is SQIVND in the germline V gene (reference sequence). The CDR3 loop spans 15 amino acids. The CDR3 reads CASSPAEYFSYEQYF. The CDR3 DNA sequence: TGTGCCAGTAGTCCAGCGGAGTATTTCTCCTACGAGCAGTACTTC.

This clone was detected only once. This rearrangement joins TRBV12-5 to TRBJ2-3; D possibly corresponds to TRBD2 (5 bases). V was cut by 6 bases and J by 0 bases, with 13 bases left in between. CDR3 length: 15 residues. From germline, CDR1 is LGHNT and CDR2 FRNRAP. For the CDR3, the DNA is TGTGCTAGTGGCCAAAGCGGAGGAAGCACAGATACGCAGTATTTT. Protein: CASGQSGGSTDTQYF. The whole variable domain, remainder taken from reference TRBV12-5 and TRBJ2-3, is DARVTQTPRHKVTEMGQEVTMRCQPILGHNTVFWYRQTMMQGLELLAYFRNRAPLDDSGMPKDRFSAEMPDATLATLKIQPSEPRDSAVYFCASGQSGGSTDTQYFGPGTRLTVL.

On this clone itself: Relative to the germline gene, one junction end is altered; a read error may explain this. The chain uses TRBV2 and TRBJ2-6; D might be TRBD2 (6 bases). This CDR3 comprises 15 residues. Per the germline V gene, CDR1 is SNHLY and CDR2 is FYNNEI. This chain's CDR3 is CASREAGSGANVLTF. DNA for the CDR3: TGTGCCAGCAGGGAAGCGGGTTCTGGGGCCAACGTCCTGACTTTC.

The chain links TRBV30 to TRBJ1-5; D is possibly TRBD1 (6 bases). Between the trimmed V and J ends, which lost 1 base and 2 bases, there was a span of 15 bases. The germline V gene encodes CDR1 GTSNPN and CDR2 SVGIG (reference sequence). The CDR3 extends over 16 amino acids. The CDR3 sequence: CAWSALGKGGNQPQHF. The CDR3 DNA follows: TGTGCCTGGAGTGCCTTGGGTAAGGGGGGCAATCAGCCCCAGCATTTT. The whole variable domain, filled in from reference TRBV30 and TRBJ1-5, reads SQTIHQWPATLVQPVGSPLSLECTVEGTSNPNLYWYRQAAGRGLQLLFYSVGIGQISSEVPQNLSASRPQDRQFILSSKKLLLSDSGFYLCAWSALGKGGNQPQHFGDGTRLSIL.

This chain connects TRBV7-2 to TRBJ2-2; D not certain. The CDR3 spans 12 residues. The ends were cut back, 4 bases at V and 11 bases at J, with 11 bases in the middle. Germline lookup yields CDR1 SGHTA and CDR2 FQGNSA. The CDR3 bases are TGTGCCAGCAGCTCGGTCGGCCCTGAGCTGTTTTTT. Residues: CASSSVGPELFF. Full variable domain (remainder filled in from reference TRBV7-2 and TRBJ2-2): GAGVSQSPSNKVTEKGKDVELRCDPISGHTALYWYRQSLGQGLEFLIYFQGNSAPDKSGLPSDRFSAERTGGSVSTLTIQRTQQEDSAVYLCASSSVGPELFFGEGSRLTVL.

The rearrangement uses TRBV5-4 and TRBJ1-5; D unclear. Germline assignment: CDR1 SGHNT and CDR2 YYREEE (reference sequence). This CDR3 is built from 16 residues. The V end was cut by 0 bases, the J end by 7 bases, with 17 bases between. The CDR3 protein is CASSLVRTEERQPQHF. CDR3 in DNA: TGTGCCAGCAGCTTGGTTCGGACGGAGGAGAGGCAGCCCCAGCATTTT. Drawing the rest from reference TRBV5-4 and TRBJ1-5, the complete variable domain is ETGVTQSPTHLIKTRGQQVTLRCSSQSGHNTVSWYQQALGQGPQFIFQYYREEENGRGNFPPRFSGLQFPNYSSELNVNALELDDSALYLCASSLVRTEERQPQHFGDGTRLSIL.

This chain joins TRBV7-9 and TRBJ2-7; D possibly uses TRBD1 or TRBD2 (5 bases each). Germline V gene lookup returns CDR1 SEHNR and CDR2 FQNEAQ (reference sequence). There are 16 residues in the CDR3. V gave up 5 bases and J gave up 2 bases, with 19 bases separating them. The CDR3 loop reads CASSLNLDSGTYEQYF. The CDR3, as DNA: TGTGCCAGCAGCCTAAACCTTGACAGCGGTACCTACGAGCAGTACTTC.

The V gene is TRBV19, the J gene TRBJ2-1; 10 bases map to TRBD2. The V and J ends lost 5 bases and 4 bases, in that order; junction bases with no gene match: 17. In germline, CDR1 is LNHDA, CDR2 SQIVND (reference sequence). This CDR3 spans 19 amino acids. This chain's CDR3 is CASSPERKGLAGAYNEQFF. CDR3 nucleotides: TGTGCCAGTAGTCCCGAGAGAAAAGGGCTAGCGGGAGCGTACAATGAGCAGTTCTTC.

This chain connects TRBV5-1 to TRBJ1-4, with a weak D call TRBD1 (5 bases). Trimming pared 0 bases from V and 7 bases from J, leaving 10 bases between. Germline loops: CDR1 SGHRS, CDR2 YFSETQ. There are 14 residues in the CDR3. The CDR3 sequence: CASSLAGEREKLFF. As DNA, the CDR3 is TGCGCCAGCAGCTTGGCGGGGGAACGTGAAAAACTGTTTTTT.